Following are 10 T cell receptor beta chains from one sample sequenced in a study of T-cell reconstitution after alpha-beta-depleted transplantation in children. Unique molecular identifiers tagged the TCRbeta library. TCRdb itself ran the PCR reads through MiXCR, one entry per CDR3 protein. This table has 200,000 to 250,000 distinct CDR3 sequences, roughly a quarter appearing once. Sample: PBMCs, taken before TCRalphabeta/CD19-depleted stem cell transplant. Receptor source: a girl between 2 and 10 years old with Fanconi anemia, due to receive a stem cell transplant.

This clonotype was observed a handful of times. A much larger clone differs from this one at a single base, so this may be a read error. This sequence joins TRBV7-6 and TRBJ2-2; D may be TRBD1 (6 bases). Germline CDR1 SGHVS, CDR2 FNYEAQ. CDR3 length: 14 residues. Trimming stripped 4 bases from V and 0 bases from J, with 6 bases between. CDR3 loop: CASSWTANTGELFF. CDR3 in DNA: TGTGCCAGCAGCTGGACAGCGAACACCGGGGAGCTGTTTTTT.

This sequence joins TRBV7-9 and TRBJ2-1; D remains unclear. From germline, CDR1 is SEHNR and CDR2 FQNEAQ (reference sequence). The CDR3 totals 11 residues. V gave up 4 bases and J gave up 9 bases, with 7 bases separating them. CDR3 sequence: CASSSDGEQFF. In DNA form, the CDR3 reads TGTGCCAGCAGCTCCGATGGTGAGCAGTTCTTC.

In its sample, this clonotype was seen a few times. The J gene is TRBJ2-7, the V gene TRBV2; D is perhaps TRBD2 (5 bases). Germline-derived CDR1 and CDR2 are SNHLY and FYNNEI. The CDR3 has 14 residues. V was shortened by 3 bases and J by 0 bases, with 9 bases between the two germline ends. This CDR3 reads CASSDLAFSYEQYF. CDR3 bases: TGTGCCAGCAGTGATCTAGCTTTCTCCTACGAGCAGTACTTC. Drawing the rest from reference TRBV2 and TRBJ2-7, the complete variable domain is EPEVTQTPSHQVTQMGQEVILRCVPISNHLYFYWYRQILGQKVEFLVSFYNNEISEKSEIFDDQFSVERPDGSNFTLKIRSTKLEDSAMYFCASSDLAFSYEQYFGPGTRLTVT.

The table lists this clonotype with a few counts. This chain connects TRBV18 to TRBJ2-3, with TRBD2 matching 8 bases. Looked up from germline, CDR1 is KGHSH and CDR2 is LQKENI. V was clipped by 3 bases and J by 0 bases; unmatched bases: 5. The CDR3 is 16 amino acids. In DNA form, the CDR3 reads TGTGCCAGCTCACCCCGATCTAGCGGGAGCACAGATACGCAGTATTTT. This gives the protein CASSPRSSGSTDTQYF.

In its sample, this clonotype was seen many times. J is TRBJ2-1 and V is TRBV20-1; no definite D call. CDR1 DFQATT and CDR2 SNEGSKA come from the germline V gene (reference sequence). The CDR3 totals 16 residues. V shed 0 bases and J shed 1 base, with 13 bases lying between them. CDR3 DNA: TGCAGTGCTAGAGATCGAACAGACACTTCCTACAATGAGCAGTTCTTC. This gives the protein CSARDRTDTSYNEQFF.

The chain is built from TRBV20-1 and TRBJ2-7, with 7 bases that match TRBD1. CDR1 and CDR2 (germline): DFQATT, SNEGSKA (reference sequence). The CDR3 is 15 amino acids. Unmatched junction bases numbered 9, after V lost 2 bases and J lost 2 bases. The CDR3 reads CSARSLKGAAYEQYF. The CDR3 DNA reads TGCAGTGCTAGATCACTTAAGGGGGCAGCCTACGAGCAGTACTTC.

In its sample, this clonotype was seen a few times. This rearrangement joins TRBV29-1 to TRBJ1-2; D is unclear. V lost 4 bases, J lost 4 bases, and 10 bases lay in between. Germline V gene data show CDR1 as SQVTM and CDR2 as ANQGSEA. CDR3 length: 12 amino acids. The CDR3 nucleotides are TGCAGCGTTGGCTCAACGGCCTATGGCTACACCTTC. This sequence encodes CSVGSTAYGYTF. The full variable domain, with the rest looked up from reference TRBV29-1 and TRBJ1-2, is SAVISQKPSRDICQRGTSLTIQCQVDSQVTMMFWYRQQPGQSLTLIATANQGSEATYESGFVIDKFPISRPNLTFSTLTVSNMSPEDSSIYLCSVGSTAYGYTFGSGTRLTVV.

This clonotype has more than one count but fewer than ten. This chain joins TRBV5-1 and TRBJ1-1; maybe TRBD1 (5 bases). The germline CDR1 and CDR2 sequences are SGHRS and YFSETQ. This CDR3 comprises 18 residues. Trimming shortened V by 1 base and J by 2 bases, and 21 bases separated the two germline ends. The CDR3 reads CASSLTPMAPGDNTEAFF. The CDR3 nucleotides are TGCGCCAGCAGCTTGACGCCGATGGCGCCGGGGGATAACACTGAAGCTTTCTTT.

This clonotype was detected a few times. CDR3 loop: CSARTGWATDTQYF. CDR3 in DNA: TGCAGTGCTAGGACAGGGTGGGCAACAGATACGCAGTATTTT. V usage is TRBV20-1 and J usage is TRBJ2-3; 7 bases align to TRBD1. The CDR3 contains 14 residues. The ends lost 3 bases at V and 3 bases at J; junction bases unmatched: 6. Germline V gene sequence: CDR1 DFQATT, CDR2 SNEGSKA (reference sequence).

This clonotype was counted only a few times. This chain uses TRBV28 with TRBJ2-5, with TRBD1 matching 9 bases. J gave up 5 bases and V 6 bases, and 7 bases lay outside the gene matches. The CDR3 runs 14 residues. The germline V gene encodes CDR1 MDHEN and CDR2 SYDVKM. The CDR3 loop reads CASRLQGARETQYF. In DNA, the CDR3 is TGTGCCAGCAGGCTACAGGGGGCGAGGGAGACCCAGTACTTC.